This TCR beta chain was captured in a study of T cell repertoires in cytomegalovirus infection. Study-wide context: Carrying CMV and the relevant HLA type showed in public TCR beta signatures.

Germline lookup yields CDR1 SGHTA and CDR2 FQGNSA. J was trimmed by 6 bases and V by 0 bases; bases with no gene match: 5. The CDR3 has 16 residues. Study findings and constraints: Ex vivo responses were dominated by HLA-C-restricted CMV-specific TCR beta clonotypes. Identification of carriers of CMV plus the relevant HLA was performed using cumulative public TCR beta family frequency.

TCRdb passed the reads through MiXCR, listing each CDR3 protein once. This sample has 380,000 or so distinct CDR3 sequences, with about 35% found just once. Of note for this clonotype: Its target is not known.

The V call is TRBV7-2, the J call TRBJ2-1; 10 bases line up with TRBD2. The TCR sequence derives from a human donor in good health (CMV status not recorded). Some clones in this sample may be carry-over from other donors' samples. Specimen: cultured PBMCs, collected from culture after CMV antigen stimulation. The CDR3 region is CASSLALAGETNEQFF. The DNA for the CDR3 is TGTGCCAGCAGCTTAGCGCTAGCGGGAGAAACCAATGAGCAGTTCTTC.